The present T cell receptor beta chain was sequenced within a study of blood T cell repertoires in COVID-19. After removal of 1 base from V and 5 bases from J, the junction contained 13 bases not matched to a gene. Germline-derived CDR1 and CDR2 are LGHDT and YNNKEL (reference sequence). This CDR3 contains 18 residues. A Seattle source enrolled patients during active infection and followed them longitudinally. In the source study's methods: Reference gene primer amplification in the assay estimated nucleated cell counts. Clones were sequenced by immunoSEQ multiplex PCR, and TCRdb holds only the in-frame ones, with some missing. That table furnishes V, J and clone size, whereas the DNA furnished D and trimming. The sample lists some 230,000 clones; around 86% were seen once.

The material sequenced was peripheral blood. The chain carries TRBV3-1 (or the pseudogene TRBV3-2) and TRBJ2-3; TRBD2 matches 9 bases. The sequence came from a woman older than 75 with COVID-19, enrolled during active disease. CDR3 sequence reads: CASSQGQRGAREKDTQYF. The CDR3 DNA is TGTGCCAGCAGCCAAGGACAGCGGGGGGCCAGGGAGAAAGATACGCAGTATTTT.